This paragraph reports one TCR beta chain. Its specificity is unknown. The entry originates in a study of shared clonotypes between healthy human individuals. Measured with immunoSEQ multiplex PCR; TCRdb has only the in-frame clones, and not every one. The sample consists of more than 1,200,000 clones, around 98.5% of them appearing once. The study, taken as a whole, reports: Blood was the only sampled material, and tissue repertoires likely differ. In general, naive subsets displayed greater estimated richness than memory subsets did.

After removal of 7 bases from V and 6 bases from J, the junction contained 13 bases not matched to a gene. CDR1 is ENHRY, CDR2 SYGVKD, per germline. The CDR3 is made up of 16 amino acids. The clonotype originates from a man aged 25 to 45 in good health. The chain recombines TRBV10-3 with TRBJ2-2; 8 nucleotides line up with TRBD1. The sample comprised naive CD4+ T cells sorted from blood. The sample's subset: CD45RA+ positively selected. The CDR3 sequence: CAITQHRGDGPGELFF. The CDR3 DNA reads as TGTGCCATCACGCAACACAGGGGGGATGGACCCGGGGAGCTGTTTTTT.